The text below deals with one TCR beta chain. The entry originates in a study of blood T cell repertoires in COVID-19. Overall study context: The cDNA or gDNA used as material had been derived from T cells, B-cell-depleted T cells, or PBMCs.

The J segment lost 1 base and the V segment lost 4 bases, leaving 10 bases of the junction unmatched. This CDR3 has 16 residues. Germline-derived CDR1 and CDR2 are SGHKS and YYEKEE (reference sequence). Only in-frame clones appear in the TCRdb table, and some are missing; sequencing was by immunoSEQ multiplex PCR. The sample includes around 250,000 clones, under 90% seen only once; the top ten take 15%. Cohort assignment relied on participant-reported clinical history. Two negative PCRs, clearance, or symptom resolution were required of recovered Cohort 3 donors. The sample comprised PBMCs or T cells enriched from blood (not recorded which). The TCR comes from a man younger than 35 who had recovered from COVID-19. This chain uses TRBV5-5 with TRBJ1-1, with TRBD1 matching 7 bases. The DNA of the CDR3 is TGTGCCAGCAGCATGGGACAGTCATATGCGAACACTGAAGCTTTCTTT. Protein: CASSMGQSYANTEAFF.